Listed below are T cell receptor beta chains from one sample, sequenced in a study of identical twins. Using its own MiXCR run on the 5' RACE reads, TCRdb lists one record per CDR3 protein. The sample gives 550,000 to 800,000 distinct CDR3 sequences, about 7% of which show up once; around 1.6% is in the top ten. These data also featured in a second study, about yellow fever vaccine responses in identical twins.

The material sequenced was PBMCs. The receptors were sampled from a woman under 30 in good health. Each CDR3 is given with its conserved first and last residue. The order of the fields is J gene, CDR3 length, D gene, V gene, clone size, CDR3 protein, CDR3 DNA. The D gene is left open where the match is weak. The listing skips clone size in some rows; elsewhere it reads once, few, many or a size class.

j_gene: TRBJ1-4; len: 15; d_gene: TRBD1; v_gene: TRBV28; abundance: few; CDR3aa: CASSAGTGFMEKLFF; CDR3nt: TGTGCCAGCAGTGCCGGGACAGGGTTTATGGAAAAACTGTTTTTT
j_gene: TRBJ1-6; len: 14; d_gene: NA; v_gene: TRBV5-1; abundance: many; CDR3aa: CASSSLEDNSPLHF; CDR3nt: TGCGCCAGCAGCTCCTTAGAAGATAATTCACCCCTCCACTTT
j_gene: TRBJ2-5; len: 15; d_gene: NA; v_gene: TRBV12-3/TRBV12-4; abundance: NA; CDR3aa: CASSGFGQGLETQYF; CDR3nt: TGTGCCAGCTCTGGATTTGGGCAGGGGTTAGAGACCCAGTACTTC
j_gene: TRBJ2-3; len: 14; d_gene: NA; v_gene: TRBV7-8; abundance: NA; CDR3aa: CASSFNDYTDTQYF; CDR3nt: TGTGCCAGCAGCTTTAATGATTACACAGATACGCAGTATTTT
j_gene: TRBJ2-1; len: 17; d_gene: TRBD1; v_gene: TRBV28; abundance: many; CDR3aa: CASSLSPGRGLYNEQFF; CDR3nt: TGTGCCAGCAGTCTATCCCCCGGCAGGGGGCTCTACAATGAGCAGTTCTTC
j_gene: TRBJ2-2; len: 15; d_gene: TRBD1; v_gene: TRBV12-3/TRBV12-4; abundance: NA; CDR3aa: CASNTGTGNTGELFF; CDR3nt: TGTGCCAGCAATACGGGGACAGGGAACACCGGGGAGCTGTTTTTT
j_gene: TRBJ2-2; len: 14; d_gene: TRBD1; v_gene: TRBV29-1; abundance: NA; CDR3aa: CSVERGGRPGELFF; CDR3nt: TGCAGCGTGGAGCGAGGGGGCAGACCCGGGGAGCTGTTTTTT
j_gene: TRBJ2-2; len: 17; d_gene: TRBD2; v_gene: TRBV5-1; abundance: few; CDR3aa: CASRLPLAGDITGELFF; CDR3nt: TGCGCCAGCAGGCTACCTCTAGCGGGGGATATCACCGGGGAGCTGTTTTTT
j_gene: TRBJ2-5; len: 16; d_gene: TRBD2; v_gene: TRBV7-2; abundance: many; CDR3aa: CASSLVGSSGRETQYF; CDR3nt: TGTGCCAGCAGCTTAGTCGGGTCTAGCGGGAGAGAGACCCAGTACTTC
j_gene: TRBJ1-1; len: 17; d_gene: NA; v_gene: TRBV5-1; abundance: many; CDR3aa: CASSLASLGQRNTEAFF; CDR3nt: TGCGCCAGCAGCTTGGCCTCTTTAGGACAAAGGAACACTGAAGCTTTCTTT
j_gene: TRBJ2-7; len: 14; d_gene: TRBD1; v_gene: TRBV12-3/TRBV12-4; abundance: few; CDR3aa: CASTPGQGFNEQYF; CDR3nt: TGTGCCAGCACGCCGGGACAGGGTTTTAACGAGCAGTACTTC
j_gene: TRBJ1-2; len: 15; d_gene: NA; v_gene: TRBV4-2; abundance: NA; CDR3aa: CASSQVVRDPYGYTF; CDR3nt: TGTGCCAGCAGCCAAGTGGTCAGGGACCCCTATGGCTACACCTTC
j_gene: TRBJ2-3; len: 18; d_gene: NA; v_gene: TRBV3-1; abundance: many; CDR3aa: CASSQDGLALVGTDTQYF; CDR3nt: TGTGCCAGCAGCCAAGATGGTCTCGCTTTAGTAGGCACAGATACGCAGTATTTT
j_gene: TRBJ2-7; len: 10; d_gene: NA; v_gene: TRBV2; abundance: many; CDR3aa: CASSRNEQYF; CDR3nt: TGTGCCAGCAGTAGGAACGAGCAGTACTTC
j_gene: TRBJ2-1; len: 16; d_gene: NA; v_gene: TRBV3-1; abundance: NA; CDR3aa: CASSQTTTISYNEQFF; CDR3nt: TGTGCCAGCAGCCAAACTACAACAATCTCCTACAATGAGCAGTTCTTC
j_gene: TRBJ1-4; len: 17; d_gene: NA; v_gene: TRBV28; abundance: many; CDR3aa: CASSMRGVGLRNEKLFF; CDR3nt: TGTGCCAGCAGTATGAGAGGAGTTGGGTTACGAAATGAAAAACTGTTTTTT
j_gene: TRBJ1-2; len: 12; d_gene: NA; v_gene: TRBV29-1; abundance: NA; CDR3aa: CSVIRQGYGYTF; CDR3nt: TGCAGCGTTATACGTCAGGGTTATGGCTACACCTTC
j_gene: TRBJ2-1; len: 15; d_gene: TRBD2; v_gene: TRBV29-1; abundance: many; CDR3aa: CSVRLAGGPLNEQFF; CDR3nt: TGCAGCGTCCGACTAGCGGGAGGGCCTCTCAATGAGCAGTTCTTC
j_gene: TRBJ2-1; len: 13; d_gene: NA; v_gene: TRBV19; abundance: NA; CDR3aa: CAVAPGRNNEQFF; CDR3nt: TGTGCCGTAGCTCCGGGGAGAAACAATGAGCAGTTCTTC
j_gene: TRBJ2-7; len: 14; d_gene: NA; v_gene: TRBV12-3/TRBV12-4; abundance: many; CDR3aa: CASSSELVAWEQYF; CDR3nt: TGTGCCAGCAGTTCTGAATTGGTTGCCTGGGAGCAGTACTTC
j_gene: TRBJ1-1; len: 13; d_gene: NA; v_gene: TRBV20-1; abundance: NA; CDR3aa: CSAWAGRVGEAFF; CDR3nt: TGCAGTGCTTGGGCAGGGAGGGTCGGTGAAGCTTTCTTT
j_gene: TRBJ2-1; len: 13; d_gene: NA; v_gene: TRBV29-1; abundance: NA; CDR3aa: CSVVGGIYNEQFF; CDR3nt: TGCAGCGTTGTTGGCGGGATCTACAATGAGCAGTTCTTC
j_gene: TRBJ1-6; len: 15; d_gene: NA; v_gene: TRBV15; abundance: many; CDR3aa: CATSREETYNSPLHF; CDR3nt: TGTGCCACCAGCAGGGAAGAAACATATAATTCACCCCTCCACTTT
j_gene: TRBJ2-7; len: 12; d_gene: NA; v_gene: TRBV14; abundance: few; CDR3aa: CASSQVSSEQYF; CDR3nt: TGTGCCAGCAGCCAAGTTAGCAGCGAGCAGTACTTC
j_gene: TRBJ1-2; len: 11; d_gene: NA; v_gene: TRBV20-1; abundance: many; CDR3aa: CSARDGQRYTF; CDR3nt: TGCAGTGCTAGAGATGGTCAACGCTACACCTTC
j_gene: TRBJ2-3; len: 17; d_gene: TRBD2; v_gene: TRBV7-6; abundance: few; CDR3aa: CASSLERGGRDTDTQYF; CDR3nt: TGTGCCAGCAGCCTAGAGCGGGGGGGCCGAGACACAGATACGCAGTATTTT
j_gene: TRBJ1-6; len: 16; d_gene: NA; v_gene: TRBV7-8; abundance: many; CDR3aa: CASSSYRDEDNSPLHF; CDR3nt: TGTGCCAGCAGCTCGTACAGGGACGAGGACAATTCACCCCTCCACTTT
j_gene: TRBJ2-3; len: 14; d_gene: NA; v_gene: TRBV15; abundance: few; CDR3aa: CATSSTGYTDTQYF; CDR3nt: TGTGCCACCAGCAGTACGGGGTACACAGATACGCAGTATTTT